Sequencing of this TCR delta chain was carried out in a study of gamma-delta chains in newborns, infants, children. Across the whole study: Polyclonal expansion of innate γδ T cells after birth follows microbial exposure.

TCRdb redid the clone calls on the reads with CATT. The sample includes around 3,300 delta-chain clones, around 0.3% of them seen just once. CDR1 GEAIGNYY and CDR2 EKD come from the germline V gene. The CDR3 length is 17 residues. The sample holds a few counts of this clone. TCRdb pairs this DNA with a much larger clone's protein that differs at residue 15, likely a read error; the protein shown was translated from the DNA. The rearrangement links TRDV2 to TRDJ3, with 7 bases that match TRDD3. The TCR sequence derives from a child who was a newborn, infant or young child, either healthy, febrile or measles-vaccinated (not recorded which). The sequencing sample was made of blood. The CDR3 loop is CACDVLGSSWDTRQTFF. As DNA, the CDR3 is TGTGCCTGTGACGTACTGGGGAGCTCCTGGGACACCCGACAGACGTTTTTC.